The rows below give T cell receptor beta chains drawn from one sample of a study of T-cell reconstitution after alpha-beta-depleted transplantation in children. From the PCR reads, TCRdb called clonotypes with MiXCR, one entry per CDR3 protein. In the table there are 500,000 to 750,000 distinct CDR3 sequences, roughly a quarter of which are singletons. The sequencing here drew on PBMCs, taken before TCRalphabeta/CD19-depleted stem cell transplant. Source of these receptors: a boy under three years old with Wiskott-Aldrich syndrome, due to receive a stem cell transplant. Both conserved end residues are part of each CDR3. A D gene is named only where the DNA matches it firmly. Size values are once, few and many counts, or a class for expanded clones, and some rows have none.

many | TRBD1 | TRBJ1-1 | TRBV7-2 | CASSPGQGATEAFF | TGTGCCAGCAGCCCGGGACAGGGCGCGACTGAAGCTTTCTTT
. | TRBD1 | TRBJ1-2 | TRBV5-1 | CASRTGTGADGYTF | TGCGCCAGCAGGACCGGGACAGGGGCAGATGGCTACACCTTC
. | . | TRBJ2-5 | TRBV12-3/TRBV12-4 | CASSFSGRQETQYF | TGTGCCAGCAGTTTCTCAGGGCGCCAAGAGACCCAGTACTTC
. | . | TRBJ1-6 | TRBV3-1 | CASSQEFGTGKNSPLHF | TGTGCCAGCAGCCAAGAGTTCGGGACGGGAAAAAATTCACCCCTCCACTTT
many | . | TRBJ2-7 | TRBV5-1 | CASSPGGYEQYF | TGTGCCAGCAGTCCCGGCGGGTACGAGCAGTACTTC
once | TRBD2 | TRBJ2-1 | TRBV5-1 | CASSLFASSGSNEQFF | TGCGCCAGCAGCTTGTTTGCGTCTAGCGGGAGCAATGAGCAGTTCTTC
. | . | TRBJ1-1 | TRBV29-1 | CSVDRQHLFVNYKNTEAFF | TGCAGCGTTGATCGACAACACCTTTTCGTCAACTACAAGAACACTGAAGCTTTCTTT
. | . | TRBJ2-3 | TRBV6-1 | CASSPTGRRNTDTQYF | TGTGCCAGCAGCCCTACGGGACGGAGAAACACAGATACGCAGTATTTT
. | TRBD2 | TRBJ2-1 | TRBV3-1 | CASSPNGLAGASYNEQFF | TGTGCCAGCAGCCCGAACGGACTAGCGGGAGCCTCCTACAATGAGCAGTTCTTC
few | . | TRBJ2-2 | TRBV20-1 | CSASPDGGELFF | TGCAGTGCTAGTCCGGATGGGGGGGAGCTGTTTTTT
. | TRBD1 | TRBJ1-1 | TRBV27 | CASSLYGQVNTEAFF | TGTGCCAGCAGTTTATACGGACAGGTGAACACTGAAGCTTTCTTT
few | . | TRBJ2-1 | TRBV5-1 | CASSSLVGSYNEQFF | TGCGCCAGCAGCTCCCTGGTGGGGTCCTACAATGAGCAGTTCTTC
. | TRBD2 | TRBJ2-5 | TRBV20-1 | CIASGISGVLGETQYF | TGCATTGCTAGTGGAATTAGCGGGGTGCTCGGGGAGACCCAGTACTTC
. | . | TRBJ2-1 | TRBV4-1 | CASSPRRGSNAFVNEQFF | TGCGCCAGCAGCCCCAGAAGAGGGTCGAATGCGTTCGTCAATGAGCAGTTCTTC
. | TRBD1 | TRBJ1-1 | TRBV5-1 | CASSPRWTGGNTEAFF | TGCGCCAGCAGCCCACGATGGACAGGGGGGAACACTGAAGCTTTCTTT
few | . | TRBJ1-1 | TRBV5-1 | CASRPDRMNTEAFF | TGCGCCAGCAGACCTGACAGGATGAACACTGAAGCTTTCTTT
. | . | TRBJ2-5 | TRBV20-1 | CSAAGTILETQYF | TGCAGTGCTGCCGGGACCATTCTAGAGACCCAGTACTTC
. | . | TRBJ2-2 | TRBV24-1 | CATSAKTVPNTGELFF | TGTGCCACCAGTGCCAAGACGGTACCGAACACCGGGGAGCTGTTTTTT
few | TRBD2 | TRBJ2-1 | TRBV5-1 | CASSLRGMSLAGASGNEQFF | TGCGCCAGCAGCTTGCGGGGGATGAGTCTAGCGGGAGCGTCCGGCAATGAGCAGTTCTTC
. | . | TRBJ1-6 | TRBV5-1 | CASSIGGPSYNSPLHF | TGCGCCAGCAGCATCGGGGGACCCTCCTATAATTCACCCCTCCACTTT
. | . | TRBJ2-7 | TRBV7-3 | CASSTGSAYEQYF | TGTGCCAGCAGCACAGGGAGTGCCTACGAGCAGTACTTC
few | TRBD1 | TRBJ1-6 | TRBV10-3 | CAIRGTENSPLHF | TGTGCCATCAGGGGGACAGAAAATTCACCCCTCCACTTT
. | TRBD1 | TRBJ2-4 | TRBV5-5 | CASTTGPTAKNIQYF | TGTGCCAGCACGACAGGGCCAACAGCCAAAAACATTCAGTACTTC
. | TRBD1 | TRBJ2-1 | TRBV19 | CASKGAYEQFF | TGTGCCAGTAAGGGGGCGTATGAGCAGTTCTTC
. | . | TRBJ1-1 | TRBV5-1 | CASSGTASPAFF | TGCGCCAGCAGCGGGACGGCATCGCCAGCTTTCTTT
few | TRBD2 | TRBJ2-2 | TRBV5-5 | CASSLLTSGTELFF | TGTGCCAGCAGCTTGCTTACTAGCGGGACCGAGCTGTTTTTT
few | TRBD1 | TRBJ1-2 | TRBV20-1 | CSALSTGGGYTF | TGCAGTGCTCTTTCGACAGGGGGCGGCTACACCTTC
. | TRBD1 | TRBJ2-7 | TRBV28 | CASRKPGQGSLGEQYF | TGTGCCAGCAGAAAACCGGGACAGGGATCACTCGGCGAGCAGTACTTC
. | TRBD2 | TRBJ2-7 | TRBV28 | CASRLTSLSYEQYF | TGTGCCAGCAGGTTGACTAGCCTCTCCTACGAGCAGTACTTC
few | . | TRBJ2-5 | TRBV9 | CASSVAGGKETQYF | TGTGCCAGCAGCGTAGCCGGGGGAAAAGAGACCCAGTACTTC
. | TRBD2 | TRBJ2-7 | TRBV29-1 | CSWKEGNGGNEQYF | TGCAGCTGGAAGGAGGGGAACGGGGGGAACGAGCAGTACTTC
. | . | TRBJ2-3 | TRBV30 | CAWKLRSYTDTQYF | TGTGCCTGGAAATTGCGGTCGTACACAGATACGCAGTATTTT
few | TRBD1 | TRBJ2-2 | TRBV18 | CASSPTGTGISGELFF | TGTGCCAGCTCACCTACCGGGACAGGGATATCCGGGGAGCTGTTTTTT
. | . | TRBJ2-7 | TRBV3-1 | CASSQDTGGTPYEQYF | TGTGCCAGCAGCCAAGATACTGGCGGGACCCCCTACGAGCAGTACTTC
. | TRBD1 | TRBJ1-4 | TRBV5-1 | CASSREDRSNEKLFF | TGCGCCAGCAGCCGGGAGGACAGGTCGAATGAAAAACTGTTTTTT
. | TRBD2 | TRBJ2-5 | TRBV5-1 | CASSLSPAGVGETQYF | TGCGCCAGCAGCTTGTCCCCAGCGGGAGTGGGAGAGACCCAGTACTTC
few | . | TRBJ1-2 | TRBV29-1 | CSVGGLALAGYTF | TGCAGCGTTGGAGGGCTCGCTCTCGCTGGCTACACCTTC
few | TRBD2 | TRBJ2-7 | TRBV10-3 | CAIRETSGAAYEQYF | TGTGCCATCAGGGAGACTAGCGGGGCAGCCTACGAGCAGTACTTC
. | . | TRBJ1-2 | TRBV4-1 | CASSQFPPAGYTF | TGCGCCAGCAGCCAATTTCCCCCGGCTGGCTACACCTTC
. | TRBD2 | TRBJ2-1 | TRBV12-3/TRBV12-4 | CASRRTSGSQYNEQFF | TGTGCCAGCAGGAGGACTAGCGGGAGTCAGTACAATGAGCAGTTCTTC
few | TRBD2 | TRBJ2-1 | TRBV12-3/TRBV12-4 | CASSFSGRNNEQFF | TGTGCCAGCAGTTTTTCCGGGAGGAACAATGAGCAGTTCTTC
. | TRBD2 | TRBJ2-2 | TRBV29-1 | CSAVAGALNTGELFF | TGCAGCGCGGTAGCGGGCGCACTGAACACCGGGGAGCTGTTTTTT
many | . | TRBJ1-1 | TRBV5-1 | CASSLGVMNTEAFF | TGCGCCAGCAGCTTGGGGGTTATGAACACTGAAGCTTTCTTT
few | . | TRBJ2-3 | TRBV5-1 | CASSFFGLGSYTQYF | TGCGCCAGCAGCTTTTTTGGCCTGGGATCGTATACGCAGTATTTT
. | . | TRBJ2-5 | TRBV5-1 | CASSLTRVGETQYF | TGCGCCAGCAGCTTGACTCGGGTCGGGGAGACCCAGTACTTC
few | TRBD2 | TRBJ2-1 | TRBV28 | CASSSGTSGSSSYNEQFF | TGTGCCAGCAGTTCCGGGACTAGCGGGAGCAGCTCCTACAATGAGCAGTTCTTC
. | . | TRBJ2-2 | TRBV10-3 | CAIAGTGRSNTGELFF | TGTGCCATCGCCGGGACGGGCCGAAGCAACACCGGGGAGCTGTTTTTT
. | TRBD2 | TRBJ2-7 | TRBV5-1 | CASSLVERGEQYF | TGCGCCAGCAGCTTGGTCGAGCGGGGAGAGCAGTACTTC
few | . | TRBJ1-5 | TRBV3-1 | CASSQAAGNQPQHF | TGTGCCAGCAGCCAAGCAGCAGGGAATCAGCCCCAGCATTTT
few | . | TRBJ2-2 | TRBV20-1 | CSARPLEGQGTGELFF | TGCAGTGCTAGACCCCTGGAGGGGCAGGGCACCGGGGAGCTGTTTTTT
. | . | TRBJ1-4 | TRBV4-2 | CASTPRQSATNEKLFF | TGTGCCAGCACTCCGAGGCAGTCAGCAACTAATGAAAAACTGTTTTTT
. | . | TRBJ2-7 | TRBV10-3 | CAIRPREFSYEQYF | TGTGCCATCAGGCCCCGTGAGTTCTCCTACGAGCAGTACTTC
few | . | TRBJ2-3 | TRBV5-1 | CASSFAGRRGPDTQYF | TGCGCCAGCAGCTTCGCGGGGCGCCGAGGCCCAGATACGCAGTATTTT
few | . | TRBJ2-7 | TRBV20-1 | CSARDTGHEQYF | TGCAGTGCTAGAGATACCGGGCACGAGCAGTACTTC
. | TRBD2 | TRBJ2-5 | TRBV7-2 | CASSFRRTSGRETQYF | TGTGCCAGCAGCTTCAGAAGGACTAGCGGGAGGGAGACCCAGTACTTC